Described below is a single T cell receptor beta chain sequence and its context. It has no known antigen specificity. No much larger clonotype is one base removed from it; base qualities were not supplied. CDR1 is given as SGDLS and CDR2 as YYNGEE, both from the germline V gene. V is trimmed back by 2 bases and J by 3 bases, and the junction contains 2 bases that no gene match accounts for. The CDR3 covers 15 residues, taking in both the cysteine and the phenylalanine. Just the 45-base CDR3 DNA is kept, in frame starting at base 1. CD4+ T cells from unexposed donors were collected before the COVID-19 pandemic (2011-2018). Following 10 days of culture, the EasySep CD4+ T cell isolation kit was used to isolate CD4+ T cells. Unexposed donor CD4+ T cells were tested for reactivity to SARS-CoV-2 S and N and four common cold coronavirus spike pools, as cell number allowed. PBMCs were cultured at some 2 million per well in IMDM supplemented with approximately 5% human AB serum and roughly 10 IU/ml IL-2. Half of the culture medium was replaced with fresh IL-2-containing medium on days 3 and 7. In general, triplicate replicate wells were used for every peptide culture condition. The leukapheresis product used for the unexposed donors was purchased from a commercial source. Ficoll-Paque PLUS gradient centrifugation was used to isolate PBMCs from leukapheresis product or whole blood. PBMCs were either cryopreserved at -140°C or used fresh in the expansion assay. The QIAamp Micro DNA Kit was used to extract genomic DNA from the CD4+ T cells.

The data originate from a study of CD4 T cells in relation to SARS-CoV-2 and coronaviruses (dated by TCRdb to 2020 to 2022). Concerning the study at large: In the ViraFEST assay, PBMCs were cultured with antigen for 9 to 11 days, after which TCR beta CDR3s were sequenced to identify antigen-specific clonal expansions. The Adaptive Biotechnologies TCR-sequencing kit was used for samples from a few pre-COVID donors and for the naive versus memory experiments, whereas the other data were Illumina-based. Patient-derived lymphoblastoid cell lines were used to map the HLA restriction of shared crossreactive spike epitopes. The study assessed, at the TCR clonotype level, memory CD4+ T cell crossreactivity between SARS-CoV-2 and common cold coronavirus spike proteins. An HIV-1 Nef peptide pool or a culture without peptide was used as the negative reference condition. A different TCR-beta assay, based on Illumina, was used to sequence expansion assays from other donors in the study. The paper as a whole reports these results and caveats: Crossreactivity analysis centred on spike protein, so crossreactivity against other viral proteins was not assessed. In roughly 70% of donors, memory CD4+ clonotypes turned up that crossrecognized SARS-CoV-2 and at least one common cold coronavirus spike. Significantly weaker SARS-CoV-2-driven expansion was shown by crossreactive clones than by monoreactive clones, consistent with antigenic imprinting. Small numbers of patients and of tested TCRs were a limitation of the study. Pre-pandemic and post-infection samples were not both contributed by any donor, so tracing of the source of pre-existing responses was limited.

Library preparation was by the immunoSEQ multiplex PCR assay. In the paper's pipeline: Preprocessing removed nonproductive sequences and CDR3s not starting with C, not ending with F or W, or shorter than 7 amino acids. The MANAFEST web app identified antigen-specific clonotypes based on expansion compared with the reference and other culture wells. A clone counted as positive if significantly expanded in 2 of 3 replicate wells versus the reference culture at FDR below 0.05. To be called positive, a clone also had to show significant expansion compared with every other tandem well and an odds ratio greater than 5. After three terminal residues were trimmed from each end, CDR3 homology was quantified as pairwise Levenshtein distance using the stringdist R package. The immuneACCESS repertoire file appears here via TCRdb, limited to in-frame rearrangements. These files lack a portion of the clones; in checked studies, under half of the deficit traces to unresolved V genes, and the cause of the others is not known. That table furnishes V, J and clone size, whereas the DNA furnished D and trimming. Within this sample are over 10,000 clones, with about 72% of them counted one time only. The ten biggest clones cover around 13% of the sample.

Rearrangement joined TRBV9 to TRBJ2-6; TRBD1 lines up with 7 middle nucleotides. The receptor's source is a human donor in good health. What was sequenced was CD4+ T cells from PBMCs, cultured in vitro. The CDR3 corresponds to CASSVTGNGANVLTF. The DNA reads as follows: TGTGCCAGCAGCGTGACAGGGAATGGGGCCAACGTCCTGACTTTC.